This entry is about one T cell receptor beta chain. At one of its ends the junction is not consistent with the germline gene, which may arise from a read error. This specimen comes from a study of blood T cells in healthy people across ages. A J-beta primer mix and a sample-barcoded 5' primer were used in a second PCR of about 7 to 11 cycles. MiXCR, run by TCRdb on the 5' RACE reads, gives a single entry per CDR3 protein. The sample lists over 1,500,000 distinct CDR3 sequences, roughly 50% occurring once. Sequences were obtained from blood. The receptor comes from a woman between 35 and 50 years old in good health.

This CDR3 reads CASSLGRLADHANETRYF. The DNA for the CDR3 is TGTGCCAGCAGCTTAGGGCGCCTAGCGGACCACGCTAATGAGACCCGGTACTTC. The chain recombines TRBV7-2 with TRBJ2-5; 7 bases are shared with TRBD2. This CDR3 spans 18 amino acids. In germline, CDR1 is SGHTA, CDR2 FQGNSA.